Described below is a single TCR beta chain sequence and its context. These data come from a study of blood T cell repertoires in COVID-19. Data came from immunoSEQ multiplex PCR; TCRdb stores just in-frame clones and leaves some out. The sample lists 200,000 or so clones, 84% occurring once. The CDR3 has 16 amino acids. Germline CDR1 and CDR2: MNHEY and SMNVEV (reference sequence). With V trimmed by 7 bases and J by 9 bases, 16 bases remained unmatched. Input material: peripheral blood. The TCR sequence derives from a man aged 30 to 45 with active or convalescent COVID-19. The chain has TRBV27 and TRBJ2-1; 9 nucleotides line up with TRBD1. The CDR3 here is CASTPRDREHSGEQFF. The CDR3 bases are TGTGCCAGCACCCCGAGGGACAGGGAACATTCGGGTGAGCAGTTCTTC.